The subject of this entry is one TCR beta chain. Antigen unknown. An assay was performed, and its level was deep. TCRdb's table, derived via immunoSEQ multiplex PCR, lists solely in-frame clones and lacks some. Among hundreds of thousands of clones listed, about 98% were seen once. This sample is part of a study of shared clonotypes between healthy human individuals. Study outcomes and limitations: Against clonotypes common to all four donors, non-shared ones had lower generation probabilities. The sole specimen, blood, was sampled, and tissue repertoires likely differ.

V lost 8 bases, J lost 2 bases, and 9 bases lay in between. The CDR3 extends over 12 amino acids. Germline lookup yields CDR1 MNHNY and CDR2 SVGAGI (reference sequence). Naive CD8 cells lacked CD45RO, underwent positive selection for CCR7 and left out terminally differentiated effector memory CD45RA+ cells. The sample comprised naive CD8+ T cells sorted from blood. The V gene is TRBV6-6, the J gene TRBJ1-1, with no clear D. The sequence derives from a man aged 25-45 years in good health. CDR3 protein: CASGGVNTEAFF. For the CDR3, the DNA is TGTGCCAGCGGCGGCGTTAACACTGAAGCTTTCTTT.